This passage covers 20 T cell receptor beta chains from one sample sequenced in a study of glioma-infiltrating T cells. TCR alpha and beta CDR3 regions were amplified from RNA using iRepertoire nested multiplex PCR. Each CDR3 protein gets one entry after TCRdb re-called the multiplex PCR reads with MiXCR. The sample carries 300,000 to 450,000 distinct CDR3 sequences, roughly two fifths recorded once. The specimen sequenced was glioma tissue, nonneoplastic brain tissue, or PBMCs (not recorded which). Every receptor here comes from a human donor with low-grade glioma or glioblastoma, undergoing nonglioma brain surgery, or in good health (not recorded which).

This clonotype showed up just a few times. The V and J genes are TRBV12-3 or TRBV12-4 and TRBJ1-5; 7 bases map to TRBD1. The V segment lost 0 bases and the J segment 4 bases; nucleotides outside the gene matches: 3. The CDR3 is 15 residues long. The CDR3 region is CASSLARDRNQPQHF. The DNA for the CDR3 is TGTGCCAGCAGTTTAGCAAGGGACAGAAATCAGCCCCAGCATTTT.

The CDR3 reads CSVEDDSAQAFF. CDR3 nucleotide sequence: TGCAGCGTTGAAGATGACTCAGCCCAAGCTTTCTTT. The chain combines TRBV29-1 with TRBJ1-1; the D is unclear. V was shortened by 0 bases and J by 9 bases, with 11 bases between the two germline ends. Germline V CDR1 and CDR2: SQVTM, ANQGSEA. CDR3 size: 12 residues.

DNA of the CDR3: TGCGCCAGCAGCTTCGGCGGGAGCAGTCGAGATACGCAGTATTTT. Its protein product is CASSFGGSSRDTQYF. The chain joins TRBV5-1 to TRBJ2-3, with 7 bases matching TRBD2. V trimming: 2 bases; J trimming: 5 bases; junction bases outside the gene matches: 8. The CDR3 runs 15 residues. Germline lookup yields CDR1 SGHRS and CDR2 YFSETQ.

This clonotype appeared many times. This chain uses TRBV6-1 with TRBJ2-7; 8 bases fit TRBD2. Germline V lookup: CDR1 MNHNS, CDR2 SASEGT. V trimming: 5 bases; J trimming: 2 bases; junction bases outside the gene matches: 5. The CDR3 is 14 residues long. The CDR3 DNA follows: TGTGCCAGCAGTCCTACTAGCGGCGCCTACGAGCAGTACTTC. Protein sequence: CASSPTSGAYEQYF.

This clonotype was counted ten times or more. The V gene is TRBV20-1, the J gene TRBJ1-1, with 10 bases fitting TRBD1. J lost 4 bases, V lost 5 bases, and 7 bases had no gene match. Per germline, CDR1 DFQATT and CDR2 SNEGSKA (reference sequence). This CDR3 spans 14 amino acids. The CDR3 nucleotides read TGCAGTGCTTTACGCCGGGACAGGGGCACTGAAGCTTTCTTT. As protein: CSALRRDRGTEAFF.

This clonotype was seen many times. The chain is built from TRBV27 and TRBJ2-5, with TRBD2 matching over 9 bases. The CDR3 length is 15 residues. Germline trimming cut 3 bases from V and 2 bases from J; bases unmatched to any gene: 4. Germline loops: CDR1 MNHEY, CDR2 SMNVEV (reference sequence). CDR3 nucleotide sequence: TGTGCCAGCAGTTTTACGACTAGCGGACAAGAGACCCAGTACTTC. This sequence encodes CASSFTTSGQETQYF.

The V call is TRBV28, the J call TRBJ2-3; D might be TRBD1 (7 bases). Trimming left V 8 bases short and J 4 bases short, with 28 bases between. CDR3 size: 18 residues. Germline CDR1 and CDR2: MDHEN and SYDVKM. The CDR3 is CASGPQGIQTPSADTQYF. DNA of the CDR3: TGTGCCAGCGGACCACAGGGGATCCAAACCCCTAGCGCAGATACGCAGTATTTT.

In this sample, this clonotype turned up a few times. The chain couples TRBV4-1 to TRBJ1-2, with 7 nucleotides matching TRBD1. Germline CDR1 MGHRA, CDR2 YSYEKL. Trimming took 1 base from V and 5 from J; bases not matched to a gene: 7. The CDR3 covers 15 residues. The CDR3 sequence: CASSQGGQEIYGYTF. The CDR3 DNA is TGCGCCAGCAGCCAAGGAGGACAGGAGATATATGGCTACACCTTC.

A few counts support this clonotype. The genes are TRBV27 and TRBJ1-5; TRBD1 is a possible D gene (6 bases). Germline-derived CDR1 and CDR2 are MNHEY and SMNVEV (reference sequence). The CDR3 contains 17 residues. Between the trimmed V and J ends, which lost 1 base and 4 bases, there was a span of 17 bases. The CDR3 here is CASSLLGGWGENQPQHF. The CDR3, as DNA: TGTGCCAGCAGTTTATTGGGGGGCTGGGGGGAAAATCAGCCCCAGCATTTT.

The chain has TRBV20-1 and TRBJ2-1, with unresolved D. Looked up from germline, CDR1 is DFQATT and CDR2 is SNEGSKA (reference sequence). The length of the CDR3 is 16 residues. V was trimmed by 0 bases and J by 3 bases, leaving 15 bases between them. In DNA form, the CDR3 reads TGCAGTGCTAGAGATGTCGCGGAGAGCTACTACAATGAGCAGTTCTTC. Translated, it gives CSARDVAESYYNEQFF.

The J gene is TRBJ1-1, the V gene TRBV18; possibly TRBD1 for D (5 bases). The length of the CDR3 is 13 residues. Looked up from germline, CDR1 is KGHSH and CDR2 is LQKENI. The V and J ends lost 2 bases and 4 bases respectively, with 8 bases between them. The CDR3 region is CASSPMGGTEAFF. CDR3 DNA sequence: TGTGCCAGCTCACCAATGGGGGGCACTGAAGCTTTCTTT.

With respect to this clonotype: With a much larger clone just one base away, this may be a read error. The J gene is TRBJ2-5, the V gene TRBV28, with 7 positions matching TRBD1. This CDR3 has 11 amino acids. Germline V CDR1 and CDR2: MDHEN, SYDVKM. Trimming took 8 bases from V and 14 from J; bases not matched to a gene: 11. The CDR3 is CASRPQGVLYF. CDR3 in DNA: TGTGCCAGCCGTCCTCAGGGGGTTTTATACTTC.

The CDR3 DNA reads TGTGCCAGACCTGGGGGAGGACACCGTGGCACTGAAGCTTTCTTT. Its translation is CARPGGGHRGTEAFF. This chain joins TRBV2 and TRBJ1-1; perhaps TRBD1 as D (5 bases). The CDR3 has 15 amino acids. Germline assignment: CDR1 SNHLY and CDR2 FYNNEI. V lost 9 bases to trimming and J lost 4 bases, with 21 bases between them.

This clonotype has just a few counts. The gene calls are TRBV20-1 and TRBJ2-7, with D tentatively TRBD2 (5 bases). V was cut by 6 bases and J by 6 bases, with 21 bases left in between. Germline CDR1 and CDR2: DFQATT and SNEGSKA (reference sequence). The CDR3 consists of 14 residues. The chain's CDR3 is CSAGGSRSPLEQYF. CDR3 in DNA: TGCAGTGCCGGAGGCTCTCGATCCCCTCTCGAGCAGTACTTC.

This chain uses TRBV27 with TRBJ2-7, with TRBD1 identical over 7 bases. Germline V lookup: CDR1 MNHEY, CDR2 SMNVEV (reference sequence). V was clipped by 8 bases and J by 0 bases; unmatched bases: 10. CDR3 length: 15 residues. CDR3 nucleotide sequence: TGTGCCAGCGGCCGACGAACAGGGGACTCCTACGAGCAGTACTTC. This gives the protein CASGRRTGDSYEQYF.

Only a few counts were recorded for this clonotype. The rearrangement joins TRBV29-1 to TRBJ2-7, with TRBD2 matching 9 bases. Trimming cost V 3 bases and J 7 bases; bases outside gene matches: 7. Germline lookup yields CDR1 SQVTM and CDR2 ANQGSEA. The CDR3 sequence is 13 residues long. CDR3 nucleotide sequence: TGCAGCGTTGAGACTAGCGGAGGAGAGGAGCAGTACTTC. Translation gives CSVETSGGEEQYF.

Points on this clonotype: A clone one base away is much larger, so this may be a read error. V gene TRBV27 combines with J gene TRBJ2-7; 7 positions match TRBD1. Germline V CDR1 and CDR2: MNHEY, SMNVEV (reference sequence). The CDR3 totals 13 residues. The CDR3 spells CVSSSSQGYEQYF. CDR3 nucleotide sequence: TGTGTCAGCAGTTCCTCACAGGGGTACGAGCAGTACTTC.

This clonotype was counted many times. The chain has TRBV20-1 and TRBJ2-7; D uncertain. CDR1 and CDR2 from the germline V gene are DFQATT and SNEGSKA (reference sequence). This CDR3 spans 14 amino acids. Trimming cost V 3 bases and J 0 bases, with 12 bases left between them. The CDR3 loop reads CSASLVRSSYEQYF. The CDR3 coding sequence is TGCAGTGCTAGCCTGGTGAGAAGCTCCTACGAGCAGTACTTC.

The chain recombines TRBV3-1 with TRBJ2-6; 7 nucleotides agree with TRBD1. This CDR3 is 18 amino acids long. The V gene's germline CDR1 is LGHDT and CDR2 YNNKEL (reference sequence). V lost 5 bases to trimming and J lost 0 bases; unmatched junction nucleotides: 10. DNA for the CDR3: TGTGCCAGCAGCTTGTCCCCACGACAGGGCTCTGGGGCCAACGTCCTGACTTTC. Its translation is CASSLSPRQGSGANVLTF. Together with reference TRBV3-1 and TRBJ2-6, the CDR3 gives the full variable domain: DTAVSQTPKYLVTQMGNDKSIKCEQNLGHDTMYWYKQDSKKFLKIMFSYNNKELIINETVPNRFSPKSPDKAHLNLHINSLELGDSAVYFCASSLSPRQGSGANVLTFGAGSRLTVL.

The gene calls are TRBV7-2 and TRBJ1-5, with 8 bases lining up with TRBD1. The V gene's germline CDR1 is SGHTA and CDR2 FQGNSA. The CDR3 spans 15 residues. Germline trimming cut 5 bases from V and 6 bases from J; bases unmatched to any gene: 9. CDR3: CASSRGQGERQPQHF. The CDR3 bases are TGTGCCAGCAGCCGAGGACAGGGCGAGCGTCAGCCCCAGCATTTT.